These 18 T cell receptor beta chains were all obtained from the same sample, sequenced in a study of CD8+ T cells in alopecia areata. Reverse transcription of extracted RNA yielded cDNA, which provided the sequencing template. Sequencing was performed with immunoSEQ multiplex PCR; in TCRdb, only in-frame clones are kept and a portion is missing. The sample holds approximately 200,000 clones, around 43% seen once. Treatment specified: oral pan-JAK inhibitor, 5-10 mg twice daily. This specimen was CD4+ T cells sorted from blood, taken between weeks 36 and 40, from a patient treated with tofacitinib. The receptors were sampled from a human donor with alopecia areata.

This clone was found a few times. The chain links TRBV4-1 to TRBJ2-7, with 7 bases aligning to TRBD2. This CDR3 comprises 17 residues. The V gene's germline CDR1 is MGHRA and CDR2 YSYEKL. Germline trimming cut 0 bases from V and 2 bases from J; bases unmatched to any gene: 10. CDR3 protein: CASSQDGRASGPYEQYF. DNA for the CDR3: TGCGCCAGCAGCCAAGATGGGCGTGCTAGCGGACCCTACGAGCAGTACTTC.

The genes are TRBV11-3 and TRBJ2-5; TRBD1 matches at 9 bases. J gave up 5 bases and V 5 bases, and 9 bases lay outside the gene matches. This CDR3 has 15 amino acids. Looked up from germline, CDR1 is SGHNT and CDR2 is YENEEA. The CDR3 sequence: CASSLSGQGEETQYF. In DNA form, the CDR3 reads TGTGCCAGCAGCCTATCGGGACAGGGTGAGGAGACCCAGTACTTC. Variable domain in full (rest from reference TRBV11-3 and TRBJ2-5): EAGVVQSPRYKIIEKKQPVAFWCNPISGHNTLYWYLQNLGQGPELLIRYENEEAVDDSQLPKDRFSAERLKGVDSTLKIQPAELGDSAVYLCASSLSGQGEETQYFGPGTRLLVL.

This chain connects TRBV29-1 to TRBJ2-3, with 8 bases lining up with TRBD2. The CDR3 extends over 14 amino acids. CDR1 and CDR2 from the germline V gene are SQVTM and ANQGSEA. V gave up 5 bases and J gave up 4 bases; unmatched junction bases: 8. The CDR3 spells CSVYKGLVADTQYF. The CDR3 nucleotides read TGCAGCGTTTATAAGGGACTAGTTGCAGATACGCAGTATTTT.

The chain is built from TRBV15 and TRBJ2-7; possible D gene TRBD2, 6 bases. The length of the CDR3 is 14 residues. Germline CDR1 and CDR2: LNHNV and YYDKDF (reference sequence). The V and J ends lost 3 bases and 4 bases respectively, with 13 bases between them. The CDR3 DNA sequence: TGTGCCACCAGCAGTTACGGGAGTGAATACGAGCAGTACTTC. Amino acid sequence: CATSSYGSEYEQYF.

This chain uses TRBV30 with TRBJ2-1, with 9 bases fitting TRBD1. Germline values: CDR1 GTSNPN, CDR2 SVGIG (reference sequence). This CDR3 has 15 amino acids. V shed 1 base, J shed 3 bases, and the junction held 4 bases outside the gene matches. The CDR3 spells CAWSGGQGRYNEQFF. CDR3 DNA sequence: TGTGCCTGGAGTGGTGGACAGGGGCGCTACAATGAGCAGTTCTTC. Drawing the rest from reference TRBV30 and TRBJ2-1, the complete variable domain is SQTIHQWPATLVQPVGSPLSLECTVEGTSNPNLYWYRQAAGRGLQLLFYSVGIGQISSEVPQNLSASRPQDRQFILSSKKLLLSDSGFYLCAWSGGQGRYNEQFFGPGTRLTVL.

This clone has more than one count but fewer than ten. For the CDR3, the DNA is TGTGCCAGCAGTTACGGGGCCGACTATGGCTACACCTTC. Its protein product is CASSYGADYGYTF. This chain joins TRBV6-5 and TRBJ1-2, with a weak D call TRBD1 (5 bases). Trimming cost V 2 bases and J 3 bases, with 7 bases left between them. Germline V gene sequence: CDR1 MNHEY, CDR2 SVGAGI. The CDR3 covers 13 residues.

The chain uses TRBV5-1 and TRBJ2-2; tentative D call: TRBD1 (5 bases). This CDR3 comprises 14 residues. From germline, CDR1 is SGHRS and CDR2 YFSETQ. V lost 2 bases and J lost 5, with 10 bases in between. The CDR3 reads CASSFREVTGELFF. In nucleotides, the CDR3 is TGCGCCAGCAGCTTCAGGGAAGTGACCGGGGAGCTGTTTTTT.

V and J are TRBV7-2 and TRBJ2-2, with D uncertain. The CDR3 consists of 15 residues. The germline V and J ends were trimmed by 1 base and 3 bases, with 9 bases remaining between them. Per the germline V gene, CDR1 is SGHTA and CDR2 is FQGNSA. This CDR3 reads CASSLGQTDTGELFF. The DNA for the CDR3 is TGTGCCAGCAGCTTAGGCCAGACTGACACCGGGGAGCTGTTTTTT.

The V and J genes are TRBV4-3 and TRBJ2-6, with 8 bases matching TRBD2. Germline V lookup: CDR1 LGHNA, CDR2 YSLEER. This CDR3 region has 18 residues. V was clipped by 1 base and J by 3 bases; unmatched bases: 8. CDR3 in amino acids: CASSQVSSGRSGANVLTF. In nucleotides, the CDR3 is TGCGCCAGCAGCCAAGTATCCAGCGGGAGAAGTGGGGCCAACGTCCTGACTTTC.

This clone occurred a few times. This chain uses TRBV9 with TRBJ2-6; no reliable D call. V gave up 7 bases and J gave up 0 bases, with 11 bases separating them. The CDR3 is 15 residues long. Germline-derived CDR1 and CDR2 are SGDLS and YYNGEE. The chain's CDR3 is CASAKELSGANVLTF. The CDR3 DNA reads as TGTGCCAGCGCTAAGGAGCTCTCTGGGGCCAACGTCCTGACTTTC.

The CDR3 loop reads CSVEDRKGPRTGGNYGYTF. The CDR3 region has the DNA TGCAGCGTTGAAGATCGCAAAGGTCCGCGGACAGGGGGTAACTATGGCTACACCTTC. The chain is built from TRBV29-1 and TRBJ1-2, with 10 bases fitting TRBD1. Germline values: CDR1 SQVTM, CDR2 ANQGSEA. V shed 0 bases and J 1 base; nucleotides not matched to a gene: 14. This CDR3 comprises 19 residues. The whole variable domain, remainder taken from reference TRBV29-1 and TRBJ1-2, is SAVISQKPSRDICQRGTSLTIQCQVDSQVTMMFWYRQQPGQSLTLIATANQGSEATYESGFVIDKFPISRPNLTFSTLTVSNMSPEDSSIYLCSVEDRKGPRTGGNYGYTFGSGTRLTVV.

This clone was found a few times. V is TRBV29-1 and J is TRBJ2-7, with D possibly TRBD2 on 5 matching bases. This CDR3 spans 15 amino acids. CDR1 is SQVTM and CDR2 is ANQGSEA in the germline V gene. With 3 bases removed from V and 3 bases from J, the gap between germline ends came to 18 bases. The CDR3 DNA reads as TGCAGCGTTGACTCCCGTGGCGAGGGTAACTACGAGCAGTACTTC. This sequence encodes CSVDSRGEGNYEQYF.

This clone was seen only a few times. V gene TRBV27 combines with J gene TRBJ1-5; 8 nucleotides agree with TRBD1. In germline, CDR1 is MNHEY, CDR2 SMNVEV (reference sequence). This CDR3 contains 18 residues. The junction had 13 bases not matched to a gene; V was cut back by 2 bases and J by 4 bases. The CDR3 is CASSLRGQVQIGNQPQHF. The CDR3 DNA follows: TGTGCCAGCAGTTTACGGGGACAGGTCCAAATAGGGAATCAGCCCCAGCATTTT.

The V gene is TRBV30, the J gene TRBJ1-2; no reliable D call. This CDR3 is built from 13 residues. In germline, CDR1 is GTSNPN, CDR2 SVGIG (reference sequence). The V end was cut by 1 base, the J end by 3 bases, with 9 bases between. This chain's CDR3 is CAWSASRDYGYTF. The CDR3 region has the DNA TGTGCCTGGAGTGCATCCCGGGACTATGGCTACACCTTC.

This chain uses TRBV29-1 with TRBJ2-1; possible D gene TRBD2, 5 bases. CDR3 size: 12 residues. From germline, CDR1 is SQVTM and CDR2 ANQGSEA. The germline V and J ends were trimmed by 7 bases and 9 bases, with 16 bases remaining between them. The CDR3: CSGASGWGEQFF. CDR3 nucleotide sequence: TGCAGCGGTGCTTCGGGATGGGGTGAGCAGTTCTTC.

This chain connects TRBV25-1 to TRBJ2-4; tentatively, D is TRBD2 (6 bases). This CDR3 is 15 amino acids long. Per the germline V gene, CDR1 is MGHDK and CDR2 is SYGVNS. Trimming removed 4 bases from V and 0 bases from J, with 10 bases in between. CDR3 region: CASSVAGIAKNIQYF. In DNA form, the CDR3 reads TGTGCCAGCAGTGTGGCGGGGATAGCCAAAAACATTCAGTACTTC.

The chain recombines TRBV19 with TRBJ2-3; D unresolved. The CDR3 is made up of 12 amino acids. Germline CDR1 LNHDA, CDR2 SQIVND (reference sequence). The ends were cut back, 10 bases at V and 0 bases at J, with 8 bases in the middle. CDR3 DNA: TGTGCCACTTCCCCTAGCACAGATACGCAGTATTTT. Translation gives CATSPSTDTQYF.

This chain uses TRBV4-1 with TRBJ2-7, with D possibly called TRBD1 or TRBD2 (5 bases each). Germline CDR1 MGHRA, CDR2 YSYEKL. V was pared by 6 bases and J by 5 bases, with 17 bases between. CDR3 size: 14 residues. CDR3 nucleotides: TGCGCCAGCAGGGAGGTGGGGCCAAACCACGAGCAGTACTTC. The encoded protein is CASREVGPNHEQYF.